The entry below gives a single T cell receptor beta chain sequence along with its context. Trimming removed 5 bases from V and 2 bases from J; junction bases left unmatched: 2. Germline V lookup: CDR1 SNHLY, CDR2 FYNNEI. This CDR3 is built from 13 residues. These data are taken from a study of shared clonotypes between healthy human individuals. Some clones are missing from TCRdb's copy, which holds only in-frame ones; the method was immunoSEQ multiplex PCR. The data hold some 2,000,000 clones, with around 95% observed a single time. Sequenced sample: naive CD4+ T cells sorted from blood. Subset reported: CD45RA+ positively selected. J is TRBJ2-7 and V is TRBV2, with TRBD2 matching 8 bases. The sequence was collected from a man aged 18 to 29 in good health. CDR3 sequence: CASSQRGTYEQYF. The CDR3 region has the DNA TGTGCCAGCAGTCAGCGGGGGACCTACGAGCAGTACTTC.